Shown below are 32 T cell receptor beta chains from a single sample sequenced in a study of blood T cell repertoires in COVID-19. TCRdb keeps only in-frame clones here, not all; method: immunoSEQ multiplex PCR. Of fewer than 85,000 clones in the sample, roughly 76% were seen once. The sample comprised peripheral blood. Receptor source: a woman of 80 years or more with active or convalescent COVID-19.

This clone was seen a single time. The V and J genes are TRBV24-1 and TRBJ1-4, with 10 bases identical to TRBD1. V was pared by 3 bases and J by 5 bases, with 14 bases of the junction left unmatched. The V gene's germline CDR1 is KGHDR and CDR2 SFDVKD. The CDR3 spans 19 residues. The CDR3 bases are TGTGCCACCAGTGATCAAGGGGGCCTTGACAGGGGGCGGAATGAAAAACTGTTTTTT. Amino acid sequence: CATSDQGGLDRGRNEKLFF.

The V and J genes are TRBV7-2 and TRBJ1-2, with 7 bases lining up with TRBD1. This CDR3 has 15 residues. V lost 1 base and J lost 2; bases outside the gene matches: 4. Germline V gene data show CDR1 as SGHTA and CDR2 as FQGNSA. The CDR3 sequence is CASSLGSGQNYGYTF. The CDR3 DNA reads TGTGCCAGCAGCTTAGGGTCGGGACAGAACTATGGCTACACCTTC.

The V call is TRBV7-2, the J call TRBJ1-6; 11 bases agree with TRBD1. Germline CDR1 and CDR2: SGHTA and FQGNSA. J lost 10 bases, V lost 1 base, and 0 bases had no gene match. The CDR3 is made up of 14 amino acids. The CDR3 DNA sequence: TGTGCCAGCAGCTTAGGGACAGGGGGCTCACCCCTCCACTTT. It translates to CASSLGTGGSPLHF.

This clone showed up just once. This chain connects TRBV28 to TRBJ1-1, with D hard to call. V was trimmed by 2 bases and J by 11 bases, leaving 9 bases between them. The CDR3 has 11 amino acids. Germline V gene data show CDR1 as MDHEN and CDR2 as SYDVKM. For the CDR3, the DNA is TGTGCCAGCAGTTTACGTACCGGGGCTTTCTTT. Amino acid sequence: CASSLRTGAFF. Looking up the rest from reference TRBV28 and TRBJ1-1 gives the full variable domain: DVKVTQSSRYLVKRTGEKVFLECVQDMDHENMFWYRQDPGLGLRLIYFSYDVKMKEKGDIPEGYSVSREKKERFSLILESASTNQTSMYLCASSLRTGAFFGQGTRLTVV.

V gene TRBV4-3 combines with J gene TRBJ2-3, with 11 nucleotides matching TRBD2. The trim removed 0 bases at V and 4 bases at J, leaving 3 bases unmatched. This CDR3 has 16 residues. Germline CDR1 and CDR2: LGHNA and YSLEER. CDR3 bases: TGCGCCAGCAGCCAAGACGTTAGCGGGGGGGCAGATACGCAGTATTTT. Its translation is CASSQDVSGGADTQYF.

The J gene is TRBJ1-1, the V gene TRBV6-6; 8 nucleotides align to TRBD1. This CDR3 is 13 amino acids long. Germline assignment: CDR1 MNHNY and CDR2 SVGAGI (reference sequence). The V gene end was trimmed by 2 bases and the J gene end by 4 bases; junction bases not matched to a gene: 0. CDR3 nucleotide sequence: TGTGCCAGCAGTTACGGACAGGGCACTGAAGCTTTCTTT. Translation gives CASSYGQGTEAFF.

The chain couples TRBV15 to TRBJ2-1, with D unclear. Trimming pared 1 base from V and 7 bases from J, leaving 8 bases between. CDR3 length: 13 amino acids. CDR1 is LNHNV and CDR2 is YYDKDF in the germline V gene (reference sequence). This CDR3 is CATSRAVPNEQFF. DNA for the CDR3: TGTGCCACCAGCAGAGCAGTGCCTAATGAGCAGTTCTTC.

The chain couples TRBV19 to TRBJ1-2, with a weak D call TRBD1 (6 bases). V dropped 6 bases and J dropped 8 bases, with 16 bases sitting between them. CDR1 is LNHDA, CDR2 SQIVND, per germline (reference sequence). The CDR3 spans 13 residues. CDR3 region: CASSRVGARGYTF. Written as DNA, the CDR3 is TGTGCCAGTAGCCGGGTGGGGGCGCGCGGCTACACCTTC.

CDR3 in amino acids: CASKAAGMNTEAFF. CDR3 nucleotide sequence: TGTGCCAGTAAGGCAGCAGGGATGAACACTGAAGCTTTCTTT. The chain uses TRBV19 and TRBJ1-1; D is possibly TRBD1 (5 bases). CDR1 is LNHDA and CDR2 is SQIVND in the germline V gene (reference sequence). The length of the CDR3 is 14 residues. V shed 7 bases and J shed 0 bases, with 12 bases lying between them. The entire variable domain, with the rest obtained from reference TRBV19 and TRBJ1-1, is as follows: DGGITQSPKYLFRKEGQNVTLSCEQNLNHDAMYWYRQDPGQGLRLIYYSQIVNDFQKGDIAEGYSVSREKKESFPLTVTSAQKNPTAFYLCASKAAGMNTEAFFGQGTRLTVV.

The V call is TRBV7-2, the J call TRBJ1-3; the D is unclear. V was pared by 5 bases and J by 2 bases, with 10 bases between. CDR3 length: 14 residues. CDR1 is SGHTA, CDR2 FQGNSA, per germline. The CDR3 nucleotides are TGTGCCAGCAGCCTAGGGCATACTGGAAACACCATATATTTT. This encodes CASSLGHTGNTIYF. The variable domain in full, with the rest retrieved from reference TRBV7-2 and TRBJ1-3, is GAGVSQSPSNKVTEKGKDVELRCDPISGHTALYWYRQSLGQGLEFLIYFQGNSAPDKSGLPSDRFSAERTGGSVSTLTIQRTQQEDSAVYLCASSLGHTGNTIYFGEGSWLTVV.

This clone was seen only a few times. The V gene is TRBV5-1, the J gene TRBJ1-2, with D unresolved. V gave up 0 bases and J gave up 7 bases, with 16 bases separating them. The length of the CDR3 is 15 residues. CDR1 SGHRS and CDR2 YFSETQ come from the germline V gene. The CDR3 region is CASSLASSGYSGYTF. Here the CDR3 DNA reads TGCGCCAGCAGCTTGGCCAGTTCGGGGTATAGTGGCTACACCTTC.

DNA of the CDR3: TGCGCCAGCAGCCAAGGGTCGGGGAAGGCTTTCTTT. Protein product: CASSQGSGKAFF. The gene calls are TRBV4-3 and TRBJ1-1; D unclear. The CDR3 spans 12 residues. Trimming took 1 base from V and 11 from J, leaving 11 bases between them. Germline CDR1 reads LGHNA; CDR2 reads YSLEER.

This sequence joins TRBV7-3 and TRBJ2-2, with a tentative D call TRBD2 (6 bases). The germline V and J ends were trimmed by 3 bases and 1 base, with 6 bases remaining between them. Germline CDR1 reads SGHTA; CDR2 reads FQGTGA. There are 14 residues in the CDR3. The CDR3 here is CASSFGGNTGELFF. DNA for the CDR3: TGTGCCAGCAGCTTCGGGGGGAACACCGGGGAGCTGTTTTTT. Full variable domain (outside the CDR3, taken from reference TRBV7-3 and TRBJ2-2): GAGVSQTPSNKVTEKGKYVELRCDPISGHTALYWYRQSLGQGPEFLIYFQGTGAADDSGLPNDRFFAVRPEGSVSTLKIQRTERGDSAVYLCASSFGGNTGELFFGEGSRLTVL.

With regard to this clone: Other DNA sequences in this sample translate to the same CDR3. V gene TRBV28 combines with J gene TRBJ1-2; no reliable D call. The CDR3 runs to 13 residues. Germline lookup yields CDR1 MDHEN and CDR2 SYDVKM. V gave up 2 bases and J gave up 2 bases, with 6 bases separating them. CDR3: CASSLAGNYGYTF. CDR3 nucleotide sequence: TGTGCCAGCAGTTTAGCGGGGAACTATGGCTACACCTTC.

V gene TRBV7-3 combines with J gene TRBJ1-2; the match to TRBD1 covers 7 bases. With 10 bases clipped from V and 3 bases from J, the junction kept 14 bases outside the gene matches. The CDR3 consists of 15 residues. Per the germline V gene, CDR1 is SGHTA and CDR2 is FQGTGA. CDR3 region: CATLRGRGEDYGYTF. The CDR3 DNA reads TGTGCCACCTTAAGGGGCAGGGGGGAGGACTATGGCTACACCTTC.

This clone was counted only a few times. This sequence joins TRBV4-1 and TRBJ1-4, with a possible D match to TRBD1 (6 bases). V lost 5 bases, J lost 0 bases, and 7 bases lay in between. This CDR3 is 14 amino acids long. CDR1 and CDR2 from the germline V gene are MGHRA and YSYEKL. CDR3 region: CASSYRATNEKLFF. Here the CDR3 DNA reads TGCGCCAGCAGCTACAGGGCAACTAATGAAAAACTGTTTTTT.

The chain is built from TRBV29-1 and TRBJ1-1; 7 bases map to TRBD1. J was trimmed by 3 bases and V by 7 bases; bases with no gene match: 8. This CDR3 is 13 amino acids long. CDR1 and CDR2 from the germline V gene are SQVTM and ANQGSEA. The CDR3 protein is CSDGTDDYTEAFF. The CDR3 coding sequence is TGCAGCGACGGGACAGATGACTACACTGAAGCTTTCTTT. Filled out from reference TRBV29-1 and TRBJ1-1, the complete variable domain reads SAVISQKPSRDICQRGTSLTIQCQVDSQVTMMFWYRQQPGQSLTLIATANQGSEATYESGFVIDKFPISRPNLTFSTLTVSNMSPEDSSIYLCSDGTDDYTEAFFGQGTRLTVV.

The J gene is TRBJ2-7, the V gene TRBV5-1; maybe TRBD1 (5 bases). Between the trimmed V and J ends, which lost 7 bases and 0 bases, there was a span of 17 bases. CDR1 is SGHRS, CDR2 YFSETQ, per germline. The CDR3 sequence is 15 residues long. CDR3 region: CASRKDTGSSYEQYF. The DNA of the CDR3 is TGCGCCAGCCGGAAGGACACAGGAAGCTCCTACGAGCAGTACTTC.

The V gene is TRBV28, the J gene TRBJ2-1, with D tentatively TRBD1 (6 bases). Trimming left V 4 bases short and J 14 bases short, with 18 bases between. The length of the CDR3 is 13 residues. The germline V gene encodes CDR1 MDHEN and CDR2 SYDVKM. The CDR3 protein is CASSSWTAKGEFF. The DNA of the CDR3 is TGTGCCAGCAGTTCATGGACAGCCAAGGGTGAGTTCTTC. Together with reference TRBV28 and TRBJ2-1, the CDR3 gives the full variable domain: DVKVTQSSRYLVKRTGEKVFLECVQDMDHENMFWYRQDPGLGLRLIYFSYDVKMKEKGDIPEGYSVSREKKERFSLILESASTNQTSMYLCASSSWTAKGEFFGPGTRLTVL.

V gene TRBV24-1 combines with J gene TRBJ2-3, with TRBD2 identical over 11 bases. The CDR3 consists of 16 residues. V lost 3 bases and J lost 2; bases outside the gene matches: 3. The germline V gene has CDR1 KGHDR and CDR2 SFDVKD. The CDR3 DNA reads as TGTGCCACCAGTGATCGGACTAGCGGGTACACAGATACGCAGTATTTT. It is translated as CATSDRTSGYTDTQYF.

The chain employs TRBV5-1 and TRBJ1-3; D call uncertain. Germline-derived CDR1 and CDR2 are SGHRS and YFSETQ. V lost 0 bases and J lost 1, with 8 bases in between. This CDR3 region has 15 residues. CDR3 in amino acids: CASSLAGYSGNTIYF. The CDR3 DNA reads TGCGCCAGCAGCTTGGCCGGGTATTCTGGAAACACCATATATTTT. Combining the CDR3 with reference TRBV5-1 and TRBJ1-3 gives the whole variable domain KAGVTQTPRYLIKTRGQQVTLSCSPISGHRSVSWYQQTPGQGLQFLFEYFSETQRNKGNFPGRFSGRQFSNSRSEMNVSTLELGDSALYLCASSLAGYSGNTIYFGEGSWLTVV.

The chain carries TRBV7-9 and TRBJ2-7; 7 bases agree with TRBD1. This CDR3 is built from 13 residues. Trimming took 0 bases from V and 6 from J; bases not matched to a gene: 2. CDR1 is SEHNR, CDR2 FQNEAQ, per germline (reference sequence). In DNA form, the CDR3 reads TGTGCCAGCAGCTTAGCAGCAGGGGGCGAGCAGTACTTC. This gives the protein CASSLAAGGEQYF.

The chain joins TRBV5-1 to TRBJ1-1; 7 nucleotides agree with TRBD1. CDR3 length: 15 residues. V was clipped by 2 bases and J by 0 bases; unmatched bases: 4. The germline CDR1 and CDR2 sequences are SGHRS and YFSETQ. CDR3 amino acids: CASSLKTGVNTEAFF. The CDR3, as DNA: TGCGCCAGCAGCTTAAAAACAGGGGTGAACACTGAAGCTTTCTTT.

This clone was detected a few times. V is TRBV5-1 and J is TRBJ2-3; TRBD1 might be the D (5 bases). CDR3 length equals 14 residues. Germline values: CDR1 SGHRS, CDR2 YFSETQ. With 4 bases removed from V and 0 bases from J, the gap between germline ends came to 9 bases. CDR3 in DNA: TGCGCCAGCAGCAAGGACACCAGCACAGATACGCAGTATTTT. The encoded protein is CASSKDTSTDTQYF.

V is TRBV29-1 and J is TRBJ2-7; the D gene is possibly TRBD1 (5 bases). Germline-derived CDR1 and CDR2 are SQVTM and ANQGSEA. The CDR3 consists of 14 residues. The V end lost 0 bases, the J end lost 4 bases, and 13 bases lay between the germline ends. The CDR3 nucleotides are TGCAGCGTTGAAGACCCAAGGGGCACGTACGAGCAGTACTTC. Amino acids: CSVEDPRGTYEQYF.

The chain has TRBV5-1 and TRBJ2-2, with D perhaps matching TRBD2 (6 bases). Between the trimmed V and J ends, which lost 3 bases and 0 bases, there was a span of 9 bases. Germline values: CDR1 SGHRS, CDR2 YFSETQ. The CDR3 totals 15 residues. The chain's CDR3 is CASSSPGANTGELFF. CDR3 sequence (DNA): TGCGCCAGCAGCTCCCCGGGGGCGAACACCGGGGAGCTGTTTTTT. Together with reference TRBV5-1 and TRBJ2-2, the CDR3 gives the full variable domain: KAGVTQTPRYLIKTRGQQVTLSCSPISGHRSVSWYQQTPGQGLQFLFEYFSETQRNKGNFPGRFSGRQFSNSRSEMNVSTLELGDSALYLCASSSPGANTGELFFGEGSRLTVL.

The gene calls are TRBV6-5 and TRBJ2-3; 8 nucleotides match TRBD2. The CDR3 has 14 amino acids. The V gene's germline CDR1 is MNHEY and CDR2 SVGAGI. Losses at the gene ends were 8 bases for V and 1 base for J; bases not matched to a gene: 5. CDR3 nucleotides: TGTGCCAGCCTAATGCGGGGGGGCACAGATACGCAGTATTTT. The encoded protein is CASLMRGGTDTQYF.

The V call is TRBV30, the J call TRBJ2-1; D gene ambiguous. Germline V gene lookup returns CDR1 GTSNPN and CDR2 SVGIG (reference sequence). V was pared by 4 bases and J by 1 base, with 8 bases between. CDR3 length: 13 residues. This CDR3 is CAWNYFSYNEQFF. In DNA, the CDR3 is TGTGCCTGGAACTATTTTTCCTACAATGAGCAGTTCTTC.

The V call is TRBV9, the J call TRBJ1-2, with D uncertain. The V end lost 2 bases, the J end lost 2 bases, and 7 bases lay between the germline ends. Per germline, CDR1 SGDLS and CDR2 YYNGEE. CDR3 length: 13 residues. CDR3 sequence (DNA): TGTGCCAGCAGCGTGTCGAGAAACTATGGCTACACCTTC. Translated, it gives CASSVSRNYGYTF.

V is TRBV3-1 (or the pseudogene TRBV3-2) and J is TRBJ2-5; D perhaps matches TRBD2 (6 bases). The ends were cut back, 4 bases at V and 5 bases at J, with 17 bases in the middle. CDR3 size: 15 residues. Germline assignment: CDR1 LGHDT and CDR2 YNNKEL (reference sequence). The CDR3 DNA reads TGTGCCAGCAGCCGCCAATTCGGGACTTCTGAGACCCAGTACTTC. Translation: CASSRQFGTSETQYF.

The chain recombines TRBV7-2 with TRBJ2-7, with TRBD2 matching 11 bases. CDR1 SGHTA and CDR2 FQGNSA come from the germline V gene. Unmatched junction bases numbered 4, after V lost 4 bases and J lost 2 bases. The CDR3 sequence is 15 residues long. CDR3 bases: TGTGCCAGCAGCTATCTAGCGGGGGGCCCCTACGAGCAGTACTTC. Translating gives CASSYLAGGPYEQYF.

The chain combines TRBV30 with TRBJ1-1, with a weak D call TRBD1 (5 bases). CDR1 GTSNPN and CDR2 SVGIG come from the germline V gene (reference sequence). Between the trimmed V and J ends, which lost 2 bases and 6 bases, there was a span of 10 bases. The CDR3 length is 12 residues. The CDR3 region has the DNA TGTGCCTGGAGTTCCGCGGGGGCTGAAGCTTTCTTT. Residues: CAWSSAGAEAFF.